The clone carrying this TCR beta chain was counted at least ten times. The sample belongs to a study of early T cells in non-severe SARS-CoV-2 infection. Study-level information: Sequencing used unsorted whole-blood bulk RNA, so chains lack pairing.

TCRdb recomputed calls from the 5' RACE reads with MiXCR, one row per CDR3 protein. Of about 69,000 distinct CDR3 sequences in the sample, roughly a tenth are singletons; the top ten hold roughly 6%. Germline CDR1 SQVTM, CDR2 ANQGSEA. V was clipped by 7 bases and J by 6 bases; unmatched bases: 9. The CDR3 contains 13 residues. What was sequenced was whole blood. This chain joins TRBV29-1 and TRBJ1-1; 9 bases agree with TRBD1. This clonotype originated in an adult who was a healthcare worker with PCR-confirmed SARS-CoV-2 infection or an uninfected control (not recorded which). Here the CDR3 reads CSARTGEWAEAFF. The CDR3, as DNA: TGCAGCGCAAGGACAGGGGAGTGGGCTGAAGCTTTCTTT. The full variable domain, rest sourced from reference TRBV29-1 and TRBJ1-1, is SAVISQKPSRDICQRGTSLTIQCQVDSQVTMMFWYRQQPGQSLTLIATANQGSEATYESGFVIDKFPISRPNLTFSTLTVSNMSPEDSSIYLCSARTGEWAEAFFGQGTRLTVV.